This T cell receptor beta chain was obtained from a study of blood T cell repertoires in COVID-19. Across the study: From the United States, Italy and Spain came samples of acute and convalescent COVID-19. From T cells, B-cell-depleted T cells, or PBMCs came the material, which was cDNA or gDNA.

This CDR3 spans 16 amino acids. Unmatched junction bases numbered 6, after V lost 0 bases and J lost 3 bases. As processed by the authors: Amplifying reference gene primers gave estimates of nucleated cell counts. The table came from immunoSEQ multiplex PCR; TCRdb's copy has only in-frame clones and leaves some out. V, J and clone size were drawn from that table, and D and trimming were deduced from the DNA. The table has 20,000 to 30,000 clones, 75% to 85% seen once. Sequenced: peripheral blood. The sequence derives from a human donor in a cohort sampled during active COVID-19. V gene TRBV5-3 combines with J gene TRBJ2-1; 7 bases line up with TRBD1. TRBV5-3 is given ORF status, its function remaining uncertain. The CDR3 nucleotides are TGTGCCAGAAGCTTGGTGCGCGACAGGGTCTACAATGAGCAGTTCTTC. Protein sequence: CARSLVRDRVYNEQFF.